One sample yielded the 15 T cell receptor beta chains listed below, sequenced in a study of OX40 agonist ivuxolimab in advanced cancers. Profiled with immunoSEQ multiplex PCR; TCRdb holds only in-frame clones, not every one. The profile shows over 40,000 clones, approximately 90% of them singletons. Sequencing used CD4+ or CD8+ T cells sorted from blood, obtained in a trial of the OX40 agonist ivuxolimab. These receptors all come from an adult with an advanced solid tumor such as melanoma, head and neck, liver or kidney cancer.

The chain links TRBV11-3 to TRBJ1-6; 7 bases fit TRBD1. Germline V gene data show CDR1 as SGHNT and CDR2 as YENEEA. The CDR3 has 14 residues. V lost 6 bases, J lost 10 bases, and 9 bases stayed unmatched. The chain's CDR3 is CASRGGRERSPLHF. The CDR3 DNA reads as TGTGCCAGCAGAGGGGGCAGGGAGCGCTCACCCCTCCACTTT.

V and J are TRBV9 and TRBJ2-2, with D possibly being TRBD1 (6 bases). Germline CDR1 is SGDLS and CDR2 is YYNGEE. CDR3 length: 14 residues. Between the trimmed V and J ends, which lost 5 bases and 2 bases, there was a span of 10 bases. The CDR3 DNA reads TGTGCCAGCAGAGAACAGGGTAACACCGGGGAGCTGTTTTTT. As protein: CASREQGNTGELFF.

The chain is built from TRBV9 and TRBJ2-5; TRBD2 aligns across 7 bases. The tail of the sequence fits TRBJ2-7 better, so the J call may be wrong. Germline-derived CDR1 and CDR2 are SGDLS and YYNGEE. CDR3 length: 16 residues. The CDR3 reads CASSVASAGDPYEQYF. The CDR3 region has the DNA TGTGCCAGCAGCGTAGCATCCGCGGGAGATCCCTACGAGCAGTACTTC.

The chain combines TRBV12-5 with TRBJ2-3; D gene ambiguous. CDR1 is LGHNT and CDR2 is FRNRAP in the germline V gene. The CDR3 consists of 14 residues. V was clipped by 2 bases and J by 0 bases, with 6 bases between them. CDR3 sequence (DNA): TGTGCTAGTGGTTTGTTGACCAGCACAGATACGCAGTATTTT. It encodes CASGLLTSTDTQYF.

The table lists this clone with a count of one. The J gene is TRBJ2-7, the V gene TRBV13; D may be TRBD1 (8 bases). The CDR3 contains 15 residues. V lost 5 bases and J lost 2, with 16 bases in between. Germline V gene sequence: CDR1 PRHDT, CDR2 FYEKMQ (reference sequence). As DNA, the CDR3 is TGTGCCAGCAGCCTAACAGGGGGGGTAGCCTACGAGCAGTACTTC. This codes for CASSLTGGVAYEQYF.

This chain uses TRBV5-1 with TRBJ1-3, with no clear D. V dropped 3 bases and J dropped 12 bases, with 13 bases sitting between them. CDR1 and CDR2 from the germline V gene are SGHRS and YFSETQ. The CDR3 is 12 residues long. The CDR3 loop is CASSSPPGGIYF. Here the CDR3 DNA reads TGCGCCAGCAGCTCCCCTCCGGGCGGCATATATTTT. The full variable domain, in which reference TRBV5-1 and TRBJ1-3 provide the parts outside the CDR3, is KAGVTQTPRYLIKTRGQQVTLSCSPISGHRSVSWYQQTPGQGLQFLFEYFSETQRNKGNFPGRFSGRQFSNSRSEMNVSTLELGDSALYLCASSSPPGGIYFGEGSWLTVV.

This chain links TRBV15 with TRBJ1-4; possibly TRBD1 for D (6 bases). Trimming left V 0 bases short and J 8 bases short, with 16 bases between. Germline CDR1 LNHNV, CDR2 YYDKDF (reference sequence). There are 16 residues in the CDR3. The CDR3 here is CATSRDQRGAGEKLFF. The CDR3 coding sequence is TGTGCCACCAGCAGAGATCAACGGGGGGCGGGGGAAAAACTGTTTTTT.

This chain joins TRBV11-3 and TRBJ2-3; weak D call: TRBD2 (5 bases). The CDR3 is made up of 14 amino acids. V lost 4 bases and J lost 6, with 14 bases in between. CDR1 is SGHNT and CDR2 is YENEEA in the germline V gene. CDR3 DNA sequence: TGTGCCAGCAGCTCTTCGTGGGGAGCGGATACGCAGTATTTT. It is translated as CASSSSWGADTQYF.

This chain uses TRBV5-1 with TRBJ1-5, with a tentative D call TRBD1 (6 bases). From germline, CDR1 is SGHRS and CDR2 YFSETQ. Trimming took 4 bases from V and 6 from J, leaving 20 bases between them. The CDR3 has 16 residues. CDR3 residues: CASSPGGQMGVQPQHF. The CDR3 DNA reads as TGCGCCAGCAGCCCAGGAGGACAGATGGGGGTTCAGCCCCAGCATTTT.

The chain has TRBV5-1 and TRBJ2-2; D not certain. CDR1 is SGHRS and CDR2 is YFSETQ in the germline V gene. The CDR3 has 13 residues. Trimming shortened V by 6 bases and J by 0 bases, and 6 bases separated the two germline ends. The CDR3 DNA follows: TGCGCCAGCAAAGGAACGAACACCGGGGAGCTGTTTTTT. It encodes CASKGTNTGELFF.

This chain uses TRBV4-1 with TRBJ1-1; 9 bases align to TRBD1. CDR3 length: 17 amino acids. CDR1 MGHRA and CDR2 YSYEKL come from the germline V gene. Trimming took 3 bases from V and 0 from J; bases not matched to a gene: 8. CDR3 nucleotides: TGCGCCAGCAGCCATTCAACCGGGACAGGGTTGAACACTGAAGCTTTCTTT. As protein: CASSHSTGTGLNTEAFF.

The genes are TRBV18 and TRBJ2-5; possibly TRBD2 for D (6 bases). The closer fit of TRBJ2-7 to the DNA end suggests the J call may be wrong. Germline V gives CDR1 KGHSH, CDR2 LQKENI. CDR3 size: 16 residues. The CDR3 region is CASSPTGGGSSDEQYF. In DNA, the CDR3 is TGTGCCAGCTCACCCACTGGTGGAGGGAGTTCGGACGAGCAGTACTTC.

V usage is TRBV5-5 and J usage is TRBJ2-1; D remains unclear. The CDR3 extends over 16 amino acids. In germline, CDR1 is SGHKS, CDR2 YYEKEE (reference sequence). Trimming took 4 bases from V and 0 from J, leaving 14 bases between them. The CDR3 DNA reads as TGTGCCAGCAGCCCCTACATAGGGCGCTCCTACAATGAGCAGTTCTTC. Its translation is CASSPYIGRSYNEQFF.

In DNA form, the CDR3 reads TGTGCCTGGACCGGGGAGACCCAGTACTTC. Its translation is CAWTGETQYF. The J gene is TRBJ2-5, the V gene TRBV30; D is unclear. V gave up 4 bases and J gave up 5 bases, with 5 bases separating them. Germline V gene sequence: CDR1 GTSNPN, CDR2 SVGIG (reference sequence). This CDR3 region has 10 residues. The full variable domain, completed using reference TRBV30 and TRBJ2-5, is SQTIHQWPATLVQPVGSPLSLECTVEGTSNPNLYWYRQAAGRGLQLLFYSVGIGQISSEVPQNLSASRPQDRQFILSSKKLLLSDSGFYLCAWTGETQYFGPGTRLLVL.

The chain uses TRBV5-6 and TRBJ1-4; tentatively, D is TRBD1 (6 bases). Germline-derived CDR1 and CDR2 are SGHDT and YYEEEE. The germline V and J ends were trimmed by 4 bases and 8 bases, with 12 bases remaining between them. CDR3 length equals 13 residues. CDR3 bases: TGTGCCAGCAGCCACAGGGTGGGGGAAAAACTGTTTTTT. Amino acids: CASSHRVGEKLFF. Complete variable domain (other parts from reference TRBV5-6 and TRBJ1-4): DAGVTQSPTHLIKTRGQQVTLRCSPKSGHDTVSWYQQALGQGPQFIFQYYEEEERQRGNFPDRFSGHQFPNYSSELNVNALLLGDSALYLCASSHRVGEKLFFGSGTQLSVL.